This T cell receptor beta chain was recorded in a study of blood T cells in healthy people across ages (dated by TCRdb to between 2014 and 2017). As for the study more broadly: In model experiments, template switching captured roughly one uniquely barcoded TCR beta cDNA molecule for every two T cells. The study measured age-related changes in TCR beta repertoire diversity using deep sequencing normalized with unique cDNA molecular identifiers. Donors were grouped into four age groups: young (average 16 years), middle-aged (roughly 38), aged (approximately 58) and long-lived (roughly 80). To avoid experimental bias, donors of different ages were randomly spread across the sequencing lanes. Using the same blood draw, the study looked at two additional independent replicas of 1 million unique cDNA reads for two donors, one aged 18 to 29 and the other aged 80 or older. Study-wide conclusions, independent of this receptor: Compared with the aged group, more naive CD4+ T cells, fewer expanded clones and increased TCR diversity were shown by the long-lived group, suggesting age selection. Because donor CMV infection status was unknown, age-related changes in expanded clonotypes were potentially confounded. Estimates of total diversity based on one million sequenced T cells were regarded as lower bounds and as underestimates. Bulk unsorted PBMC profiling prevented conclusive comparison of naive and antigen-experienced compartments. Observed TCR beta diversity per million T cells fell roughly linearly with age, and a significant reduction was already apparent by age about 38. There was a strong correlation between observed TCR beta diversity and the percentage of naive T cells measured by flow cytometry.

The CDR3 goes from the cysteine to the phenylalanine over 14 residues. The read is trimmed to its CDR3 DNA, 42 bases read in frame from base 1. V loses 3 bases of germline sequence and J loses 7 bases, and the interval between the two ends is 13 bases. CDR1 is given as SGHNT and CDR2 as YYREEE, both from the germline V gene (reference sequence). Library prep was done by 5' RACE. TCRdb lists the instrument as Illumina HiSeq 2500. A second roughly 6 to 11 cycle PCR used a sample-barcoded 5' primer and a J-beta primer mix. A unique molecular identifier was introduced onto each TCR beta cDNA molecule by a template-switch 5' adaptor carrying 12 random nucleotides. Each sample yielded at least 2.5 million CDR3-containing paired-end reads. First-strand cDNA was synthesized from all RNA with the Mint cDNA synthesis kit, primed by a TRBC-specific oligonucleotide. After uracil-DNA glycosylase treatment, a first 18-cycle PCR used universal primers M1SS and BC2_uni_R on all cDNA. As for how the authors treated the data: For normalization, 1 million high-quality reads were randomly selected from each sample, with every read carrying a distinct molecular identifier. Reads with shared molecular identifiers were discarded instead of being binned into consensus sequences. MiTCR, run with a Q25 quality threshold and the strictest error-elimination algorithm, handled CDR3 identification, clonotype clustering and error correction. A nonparametric unseen species model with Euler transformation was used to estimate a lower bound on total TCR beta diversity. TCRdb handled the public reads itself, with Q25 trimming in fastp and clone calling in MiXCR, and kept productive beta chains. A single entry per CDR3 protein holds the most common genes and DNA from its merged rows. For this entry, the V and J calls and clone size follow TCRdb and not the study's own pipeline. This sample gives around 850,000 distinct CDR3 sequences in total; around 36% of them show up just once. The ten largest clones add up to around 13% of the sample.

Donors were 39 systemically healthy Caucasian individuals from Russia aged roughly 6 to 90 years. Each donor gave about 9.8 milliliters of peripheral blood, drawn into EDTA-treated Vacutainer tubes. Ficoll-Paque density-gradient centrifugation was used to isolate PBMCs, with at least 7 million obtained per sample. Total RNA was extracted from PBMCs with Trizol reagent, with at least 5 micrograms obtained per sample. For every donor, an aliquot of PBMCs went through flow cytometry to measure the percentages of naive CD45RAhigh/CD27high T cells. Note on this clonotype: No cognate antigen has been identified for it. Qualities for individual bases were not recorded, and no much larger clone is one base off.

The sample consisted of blood. The chain joins TRBV5-4 to TRBJ2-2; too little of a D gene remains to name it. The source of this sequence is a man younger than 35 in good health. The CDR3 has the sequence CASSSGRAGGELFF. The nucleotide sequence is given as TGTGCCAGCAGCTCCGGACGGGCCGGCGGGGAGCTGTTTTTT.